Given below is one T cell receptor beta chain in context. At one of its ends the junction is not consistent with the germline gene, which may arise from a read error. This record belongs to a study of blood T cells in healthy people across ages. The germline CDR1 and CDR2 sequences are SGHDN and FVKESK. The CDR3 totals 13 residues. A second about 7 to 11 cycle PCR used barcoded and J-beta primers. TCRdb processed the 5' RACE reads anew with MiXCR; each CDR3 protein has one entry. Here the sample spans 950,000 to 1,200,000 distinct CDR3 sequences, roughly two fifths being singletons. This chain joins TRBV14 and TRBJ1-2, with unresolved D. This receptor was obtained from a man between 18 and 29 years old in good health. The sequencing input was blood. The DNA of the CDR3 is TGTGCCTGCAGCCAAGAAAACCTACAGGGCTACACCTTC. Amino acids: CACSQENLQGYTF.